This is a list of T cell receptor beta chains from one sample in a study of blood T cell repertoires in COVID-19. Produced via immunoSEQ multiplex PCR; TCRdb's table is partial and in-frame only. Of approximately 61,000 clones listed, 70% to 90% were seen once; the top ten hold 18%. The source material was peripheral blood. The receptor source for this set is a woman aged 80 or older with active COVID-19. CDR3s include the opening cysteine and the closing phenylalanine or tryptophan. A D gene is named only where the DNA matches it firmly. Clone size, where shown, is once, few, many, or a class for clones that have expanded.

j_call: TRBJ1-6; v_call: TRBV5-1; d_call: TRBD1; clone_size: NA; cdr3_nt: TGCGCCAGCAGCTTGGGGCAGGGGGCACCCCTCCACTTT; cdr3_aa: CASSLGQGAPLHF
j_call: TRBJ1-1; v_call: TRBV12-3/TRBV12-4; d_call: NA; clone_size: NA; cdr3_nt: TGTGCCAGCAGCAGGGTCAGCGCTGAAGCTTTCTTT; cdr3_aa: CASSRVSAEAFF
j_call: TRBJ1-6; v_call: TRBV28; d_call: TRBD1; clone_size: once; cdr3_nt: TGTGCCAGCAGTTTTTGGACAGGGGCCGGTGGATCACCCCTCCACTTT; cdr3_aa: CASSFWTGAGGSPLHF
j_call: TRBJ1-1; v_call: TRBV12-3/TRBV12-4; d_call: NA; clone_size: once; cdr3_nt: TGTGCCAGCAGCCGAATGGTGGAGACGGAAGCTTTCTTT; cdr3_aa: CASSRMVETEAFF
j_call: TRBJ1-1; v_call: TRBV30; d_call: NA; clone_size: NA; cdr3_nt: TGTGCCTGGAGTAAAGGACAATATATGAACACTGAAGCTTTCTTT; cdr3_aa: CAWSKGQYMNTEAFF
j_call: TRBJ2-3; v_call: TRBV7-2; d_call: NA; clone_size: NA; cdr3_nt: TGTGCCAGCAGCCCGAAGGGGCCGGGCACAGATACGCAGTATTTT; cdr3_aa: CASSPKGPGTDTQYF
j_call: TRBJ1-2; v_call: TRBV28; d_call: NA; clone_size: once; cdr3_nt: TGTGCCAGCAGTTTGGGCCACGCTCTTTATGGCTACACCTTC; cdr3_aa: CASSLGHALYGYTF
j_call: TRBJ2-5; v_call: TRBV7-7; d_call: TRBD2; clone_size: few; cdr3_nt: TGTGCTAGCAGCTTCTACGGGGGGGAAGAGACCCAGTACTTC; cdr3_aa: CASSFYGGEETQYF
j_call: TRBJ2-5; v_call: TRBV7-2; d_call: NA; clone_size: NA; cdr3_nt: TGTGCCAGCAGCCCAGGGACTGGAGAGACCCAGTACTTC; cdr3_aa: CASSPGTGETQYF
j_call: TRBJ2-3; v_call: TRBV7-7; d_call: NA; clone_size: NA; cdr3_nt: TGTGCTAGCAGCCCATCACCGGGTCATGGGGATACGCAGTATTTT; cdr3_aa: CASSPSPGHGDTQYF
j_call: TRBJ1-3; v_call: TRBV27; d_call: TRBD1; clone_size: NA; cdr3_nt: TGTGCCAGCAGTTTAACAGGGGCTGGAAACACCATATATTTT; cdr3_aa: CASSLTGAGNTIYF
j_call: TRBJ1-6; v_call: TRBV28; d_call: NA; clone_size: NA; cdr3_nt: TGTGCCAGCAGCCGGGATCATAATTCACCCCTCCACTTT; cdr3_aa: CASSRDHNSPLHF
j_call: TRBJ2-3; v_call: TRBV7-8; d_call: TRBD1; clone_size: NA; cdr3_nt: TGTGCCAGCAGCGAGACAGGGGGCTCCACAGATACGCAGTATTTT; cdr3_aa: CASSETGGSTDTQYF
j_call: TRBJ2-4; v_call: TRBV18; d_call: NA; clone_size: NA; cdr3_nt: TGTGCCAGCTCACCCGATGTTAGGACTACCATTCAGTACTTC; cdr3_aa: CASSPDVRTTIQYF
j_call: TRBJ2-1; v_call: TRBV10-3; d_call: TRBD1; clone_size: NA; cdr3_nt: TGTGCCATCAGTGAACGACAGGGTGGGGACAATGAGCAGTTCTTC; cdr3_aa: CAISERQGGDNEQFF
j_call: TRBJ2-3; v_call: TRBV7-2; d_call: NA; clone_size: NA; cdr3_nt: TGTGCCAGCAGCTTAGCGGCCGCCGGCACAGATACGCAGTATTTT; cdr3_aa: CASSLAAAGTDTQYF
j_call: TRBJ1-2; v_call: TRBV7-2; d_call: TRBD1; clone_size: NA; cdr3_nt: TGTGCCAGCAGCTTAGTTTCAGGGGGCACTGGCTACACCTTC; cdr3_aa: CASSLVSGGTGYTF
j_call: TRBJ2-1; v_call: TRBV5-4; d_call: TRBD2; clone_size: NA; cdr3_nt: TGTGCCAGCAGCTTGGGGGGCGCGGGGGGTCCCCGTGAGCAGTTCTTC; cdr3_aa: CASSLGGAGGPREQFF
j_call: TRBJ2-7; v_call: TRBV11-2; d_call: TRBD2; clone_size: NA; cdr3_nt: TGTGCCAGCAGATCTACCGGGACTACCTACGAGCAGTACTTC; cdr3_aa: CASRSTGTTYEQYF
j_call: TRBJ2-1; v_call: TRBV2; d_call: TRBD2; clone_size: NA; cdr3_nt: TGTGCCAGCAGTGAACTTACTCTAGCGGGGGGCGGATATGAGCAGTTCTTC; cdr3_aa: CASSELTLAGGGYEQFF
j_call: TRBJ1-3; v_call: TRBV5-1; d_call: NA; clone_size: NA; cdr3_nt: TGCGCCAGCAGCGACGGGGGAGCAGGAAACACCATATATTTT; cdr3_aa: CASSDGGAGNTIYF
j_call: TRBJ2-7; v_call: TRBV3-1/TRBV3-2; d_call: NA; clone_size: NA; cdr3_nt: TGTGCCAGCAGCCAAGGAAACTTCTACGAGCAGTACTTC; cdr3_aa: CASSQGNFYEQYF
j_call: TRBJ2-2; v_call: TRBV19; d_call: TRBD2; clone_size: NA; cdr3_nt: TGTGCCAGTAGTACGGGACTAGCGGGGCCTAACACCGGGGAGCTGTTTTTT; cdr3_aa: CASSTGLAGPNTGELFF
j_call: TRBJ2-7; v_call: TRBV5-4; d_call: NA; clone_size: NA; cdr3_nt: TGTGCCAGCAGCCCGCAAGGGGGGGGAACCTACGGGCAGTACTTC; cdr3_aa: CASSPQGGGTYGQYF
j_call: TRBJ2-2; v_call: TRBV18; d_call: NA; clone_size: NA; cdr3_nt: TGTGCCAGCTCACCACCACCGAGACTATCCACCGGGGAGCTGTTTTTT; cdr3_aa: CASSPPPRLSTGELFF
j_call: TRBJ2-3; v_call: TRBV2; d_call: NA; clone_size: NA; cdr3_nt: TGTGCCAGCAGCTACTCAGATACGCAGTATTTT; cdr3_aa: CASSYSDTQYF
j_call: TRBJ2-1; v_call: TRBV10-3; d_call: NA; clone_size: NA; cdr3_nt: TGTGCCATCAGTGACCCCGCTGGGGGCCTGAGTGAGCAGTTCTTC; cdr3_aa: CAISDPAGGLSEQFF
j_call: TRBJ1-5; v_call: TRBV27; d_call: TRBD1; clone_size: NA; cdr3_nt: TGTGCCAGCAGGGAACAGGGGGCCTGGCCCAATCAGCCCCAGCATTTT; cdr3_aa: CASREQGAWPNQPQHF
j_call: TRBJ2-3; v_call: TRBV5-1; d_call: TRBD2; clone_size: NA; cdr3_nt: TGCGCCAGCAGCCAAGGACTAGCGGGGGCCCAAGATACGCAGTATTTT; cdr3_aa: CASSQGLAGAQDTQYF
j_call: TRBJ2-3; v_call: TRBV5-1; d_call: TRBD1; clone_size: once; cdr3_nt: TGCGCCAGCAGCTGGGACAGCCACACAGATACGCAGTATTTT; cdr3_aa: CASSWDSHTDTQYF
j_call: TRBJ1-2; v_call: TRBV30; d_call: NA; clone_size: NA; cdr3_nt: TGTGCCTGGAGTCGGCAGGCTAACTATGGCTACACCTTC; cdr3_aa: CAWSRQANYGYTF
j_call: TRBJ2-7; v_call: TRBV6-5; d_call: NA; clone_size: once; cdr3_nt: TGTGCCAGCAGTTCCGGAGGGTACGAGCAGTACTTC; cdr3_aa: CASSSGGYEQYF
j_call: TRBJ1-2; v_call: TRBV7-9; d_call: NA; clone_size: NA; cdr3_nt: TGTGCCAGCAGCCAGCGGCAGGCCGGGGGTTATGGCTACACCTTC; cdr3_aa: CASSQRQAGGYGYTF
j_call: TRBJ1-1; v_call: TRBV28; d_call: NA; clone_size: NA; cdr3_nt: TGTGCCAGCAGTTTTCCGGGGGGTACTGAAGCTTTCTTT; cdr3_aa: CASSFPGGTEAFF
j_call: TRBJ2-3; v_call: TRBV6-1; d_call: TRBD1; clone_size: NA; cdr3_nt: TGTGCCAGCAGTGACAGGGGGCCCACAGATACGCAGTATTTT; cdr3_aa: CASSDRGPTDTQYF
j_call: TRBJ2-1; v_call: TRBV5-1; d_call: TRBD2; clone_size: NA; cdr3_nt: TGCGCCAGCAGCTTGGGGGGGACTAGCGGGGCTCTGAGCTCCTACAATGAGCAGTTCTTC; cdr3_aa: CASSLGGTSGALSSYNEQFF
j_call: TRBJ2-1; v_call: TRBV7-2; d_call: NA; clone_size: NA; cdr3_nt: TGTGCCAGCAGCTTAGTCTTCGGCCAGGATGAGCAGTTCTTC; cdr3_aa: CASSLVFGQDEQFF
j_call: TRBJ2-2; v_call: TRBV7-2; d_call: NA; clone_size: NA; cdr3_nt: TGTGCCAGCAGCTTAGTCGGAGGGGGCGGCACCGGGGAGCTGTTTTTT; cdr3_aa: CASSLVGGGGTGELFF
j_call: TRBJ1-6; v_call: TRBV10-3; d_call: TRBD1; clone_size: NA; cdr3_nt: TGTGCCATCAGAAAATCGCGGACAGGGTCCTTGAATTCACCCCTCCACTTT; cdr3_aa: CAIRKSRTGSLNSPLHF
j_call: TRBJ2-5; v_call: TRBV6-5; d_call: NA; clone_size: NA; cdr3_nt: TGTGCCAGCAGTATAGGGGGGGCACGCGAGACCCAGTACTTC; cdr3_aa: CASSIGGARETQYF
j_call: TRBJ1-5; v_call: TRBV18; d_call: TRBD1; clone_size: NA; cdr3_nt: TGTGCCAGCTCACCATCGAGGACAGGGGTTTATAGCAATCAGCCCCAGCATTTT; cdr3_aa: CASSPSRTGVYSNQPQHF
j_call: TRBJ2-1; v_call: TRBV27; d_call: TRBD2; clone_size: NA; cdr3_nt: TGTGCCAGCAGTAGTAGCGGGGGGGGCTACAATGAGCAGTTCTTC; cdr3_aa: CASSSSGGGYNEQFF
j_call: TRBJ2-2; v_call: TRBV18; d_call: TRBD1; clone_size: once; cdr3_nt: TGTGCCAGCTCACCACCGGAGACAGGGGCGACCGGGGAGCTGTTTTTT; cdr3_aa: CASSPPETGATGELFF
j_call: TRBJ2-1; v_call: TRBV11-3; d_call: TRBD2; clone_size: NA; cdr3_nt: TGTGCCAGCAGCTTGAGCGGGGGCCGTCACAATGAGCAGTTCTTC; cdr3_aa: CASSLSGGRHNEQFF
j_call: TRBJ1-2; v_call: TRBV5-1; d_call: NA; clone_size: once; cdr3_nt: TGCGCCAGCAGCTGGAGCGGTAACAGGGTGATGGGCTACACCTTC; cdr3_aa: CASSWSGNRVMGYTF
j_call: TRBJ1-1; v_call: TRBV11-1; d_call: NA; clone_size: NA; cdr3_nt: TGTGCCAGCAGCCCTTCGACAGAGAACACTGAAGCTTTCTTT; cdr3_aa: CASSPSTENTEAFF
j_call: TRBJ2-1; v_call: TRBV27; d_call: TRBD2; clone_size: NA; cdr3_nt: TGTGCCAGCAGTTTCAGACTAGCGGGGGGTCACTCCTACAATGAGCAGTTCTTC; cdr3_aa: CASSFRLAGGHSYNEQFF
j_call: TRBJ2-5; v_call: TRBV3-1/TRBV3-2; d_call: NA; clone_size: NA; cdr3_nt: TGTGCCAGCAGGCGGGCGGGCCAGGAGACCCAGTACTTC; cdr3_aa: CASRRAGQETQYF
j_call: TRBJ2-3; v_call: TRBV28; d_call: TRBD2; clone_size: NA; cdr3_nt: TGTGCCAGCAGTACAGGACTAGCGGGGGGCTATGATACGCAGTATTTT; cdr3_aa: CASSTGLAGGYDTQYF
j_call: TRBJ2-5; v_call: TRBV5-1; d_call: TRBD2; clone_size: NA; cdr3_nt: TGCGCCAGCAGGGGGACTAGCCAAGAGACCCAGTACTTC; cdr3_aa: CASRGTSQETQYF
j_call: TRBJ1-5; v_call: TRBV7-2; d_call: NA; clone_size: once; cdr3_nt: TGTGCCAGCAGCCCCACAGGTCCGCGCAATCAGCCCCAGCATTTT; cdr3_aa: CASSPTGPRNQPQHF
j_call: TRBJ1-4; v_call: TRBV7-2; d_call: TRBD1; clone_size: NA; cdr3_nt: TGTGCCAGCAGCCAGACAGGGAGTAATGAAAAACTGTTTTTT; cdr3_aa: CASSQTGSNEKLFF
j_call: TRBJ1-5; v_call: TRBV11-2; d_call: NA; clone_size: NA; cdr3_nt: TGTGCCAGCAGCTTAGATAGAAACAATCAGCCCCAGCATTTT; cdr3_aa: CASSLDRNNQPQHF
j_call: TRBJ2-6; v_call: TRBV21-1; d_call: NA; clone_size: NA; cdr3_nt: TGTGCCAGCAGCGCCAGGGGTTCTGGGGCCAACGTCCTGACTTTC; cdr3_aa: CASSARGSGANVLTF
j_call: TRBJ1-3; v_call: TRBV19; d_call: NA; clone_size: NA; cdr3_nt: TGTGCCAGTAATTCCAGGGGATCTGGAAACACCATATATTTT; cdr3_aa: CASNSRGSGNTIYF
j_call: TRBJ2-7; v_call: TRBV5-5; d_call: TRBD1; clone_size: NA; cdr3_nt: TGTGCCAGCAGCTACCCGACCCCAGGGGGCGAGCAGTACTTC; cdr3_aa: CASSYPTPGGEQYF
j_call: TRBJ2-7; v_call: TRBV29-1; d_call: TRBD1; clone_size: NA; cdr3_nt: TGCAGCGTGCAACAGGGGGCGGGAAACTACGAGCAGTACTTC; cdr3_aa: CSVQQGAGNYEQYF
j_call: TRBJ2-7; v_call: TRBV25-1; d_call: NA; clone_size: NA; cdr3_nt: TGTGCCAGCAGGGGGGCGCCGTATTACGAGCAGTACTTC; cdr3_aa: CASRGAPYYEQYF
j_call: TRBJ1-5; v_call: TRBV2; d_call: NA; clone_size: NA; cdr3_nt: TGTGCCAGCAGTGGCGGTCCCAATCAGCCCCAGCATTTT; cdr3_aa: CASSGGPNQPQHF